Below are 10 T cell receptor beta chains sequenced from a single sample in a study of CD8+ T cells in alopecia areata. RNA extraction and reverse transcription yielded cDNA as sequencing template. The repertoire was sequenced with immunoSEQ multiplex PCR; TCRdb's copy has only in-frame clones and lacks some. The table lists approximately 180,000 clones, 59% of them singletons, with roughly 14% in the top ten. The sample was CD4+ T cells sorted from blood, taken at week 0. All receptors come from a human donor with alopecia areata.

In this sample, this clone turned up a few times. The chain uses TRBV25-1 and TRBJ2-7; no clear D. In germline, CDR1 is MGHDK, CDR2 SYGVNS. With 8 bases removed from V and 4 bases from J, the gap between germline ends came to 9 bases. The CDR3 runs 11 residues. CDR3 amino acids: CASSYGYEQYF. The CDR3 region has the DNA TGTGCCAGCTCGTATGGATACGAGCAGTACTTC.

A few counts support this clone. V and J are TRBV29-1 and TRBJ2-1; D is possibly TRBD1 (6 bases). The germline gives CDR1 SQVTM, CDR2 ANQGSEA. The CDR3 is 14 amino acids. V gave up 3 bases and J gave up 8 bases, with 17 bases separating them. The CDR3 loop reads CSVDRQVTGDEQFF. The DNA of the CDR3 is TGCAGCGTTGACCGACAGGTAACTGGCGATGAGCAGTTCTTC.

This clone was counted between two and nine times. J is TRBJ2-4 and V is TRBV18; a possible D gene is TRBD2 (6 bases). The CDR3 is 16 amino acids. V was cut by 0 bases and J by 0 bases, with 9 bases left in between. The germline V gene has CDR1 KGHSH and CDR2 LQKENI. CDR3: CASSPPEGKAKNIQYF. The CDR3 nucleotides read TGTGCCAGCTCACCACCGGAGGGTAAAGCCAAAAACATTCAGTACTTC.

In its sample, this clone was seen a few times. This sequence joins TRBV7-9 and TRBJ1-2; D is possibly TRBD1 (5 bases). Germline V gene lookup returns CDR1 SEHNR and CDR2 FQNEAQ (reference sequence). The CDR3 sequence is 15 residues long. Trimming stripped 5 bases from V and 2 bases from J, with 15 bases between. CDR3 nucleotide sequence: TGTGCCAGCAGCCTATCCAGGGCAGGGAACTATGGCTACACCTTC. Amino acid sequence: CASSLSRAGNYGYTF.

This chain connects TRBV9 to TRBJ1-5, with unresolved D. This CDR3 region has 16 residues. V shed 0 bases and J shed 0 bases, with 10 bases lying between them. Germline CDR1 and CDR2: SGDLS and YYNGEE. The CDR3 sequence: CASSVGDNLSNQPQHF. The CDR3 DNA sequence: TGTGCCAGCAGCGTAGGTGACAACCTTAGCAATCAGCCCCAGCATTTT. Variable domain in full (rest from reference TRBV9 and TRBJ1-5): DSGVTQTPKHLITATGQRVTLRCSPRSGDLSVYWYQQSLDQGLQFLIQYYNGEERAKGNILERFSAQQFPDLHSELNLSSLELGDSALYFCASSVGDNLSNQPQHFGDGTRLSIL.

A few counts support this clone. This chain joins TRBV12-5 and TRBJ1-5; a weak D match, TRBD1 (6 bases). Trimming removed 7 bases at V and 6 bases at J, with 16 bases between. CDR1 and CDR2 from the germline V gene are LGHNT and FRNRAP. This CDR3 comprises 14 residues. CDR3 sequence (DNA): TGTGCTAGTGTCCTGGAGGGAGGGGGTCAGCCCCAGCATTTT. Encoded protein: CASVLEGGGQPQHF.

The chain couples TRBV2 to TRBJ2-1; either TRBD1 or TRBD2 may supply D (5 bases each). Trimming removed 3 bases from V and 4 bases from J, with 13 bases in between. Germline V gives CDR1 SNHLY, CDR2 FYNNEI. This CDR3 has 15 amino acids. CDR3 DNA sequence: TGTGCCAGCAGTGATAAAGTGGGGGTTTACAATGAGCAGTTCTTC. Amino acid sequence: CASSDKVGVYNEQFF.

V and J are TRBV27 and TRBJ2-2; 8 nucleotides line up with TRBD2. Germline CDR1 is MNHEY and CDR2 is SMNVEV (reference sequence). J gave up 8 bases and V 8 bases, and 4 bases lay outside the gene matches. This CDR3 spans 12 amino acids. Written as DNA, the CDR3 is TGTGCCAGCCGGGGGGGCCGAGGGGAGCTGTTTTTT. It specifies CASRGGRGELFF.

J is TRBJ1-1 and V is TRBV5-6, with a weak D call TRBD1 (5 bases). The germline V gene has CDR1 SGHDT and CDR2 YYEEEE. The V and J ends lost 3 bases and 0 bases respectively, with 15 bases between them. This CDR3 is built from 16 residues. The CDR3 loop reads CASSSKGGVLNTEAFF. The CDR3 DNA sequence: TGTGCCAGCAGCTCTAAAGGAGGGGTCCTGAACACTGAAGCTTTCTTT. The full variable domain, in which reference TRBV5-6 and TRBJ1-1 provide the parts outside the CDR3, is DAGVTQSPTHLIKTRGQQVTLRCSPKSGHDTVSWYQQALGQGPQFIFQYYEEEERQRGNFPDRFSGHQFPNYSSELNVNALLLGDSALYLCASSSKGGVLNTEAFFGQGTRLTVV.

This chain uses TRBV5-1 with TRBJ1-2, with 8 bases fitting TRBD1. J gave up 6 bases and V 4 bases, and 5 bases lay outside the gene matches. Germline V lookup: CDR1 SGHRS, CDR2 YFSETQ. The CDR3 is 13 amino acids. CDR3 DNA: TGCGCCAGCAGCCCAGGGGGCCGGGATGGCTACACCTTC. Translation gives CASSPGGRDGYTF.